This entry lists 11 T cell receptor beta chains sequenced from one sample in a study of vaccination effects on CD4 cells after COVID-19. Their antigen targets remain unknown. Assay used: immunoSEQ multiplex PCR; TCRdb lists only in-frame clones, some missing. Found here are 55,000 to 75,000 clones, approximately 70% of them singletons; the top ten hold approximately 4%. ViraFEST used viral peptide pools to expand antigen-specific CD4+ T cells before sequencing. A roughly ten-day culture period preceded the isolation of CD4+ T cells. Neither prior SARS-CoV-2 infection nor positive nucleocapsid antibodies were present in the vaccine recipients. The input for sequencing was CD4+ T cells from PBMCs cultured with HCoV-OC43 spike peptides, taken before COVID-19 vaccination. Subset described: HCoV-OC43 spike overlapping peptide pool stimulation. All receptors derive from a human donor who received a COVID-19 vaccine.

V gene TRBV28 combines with J gene TRBJ2-1, with no clear D. The V gene lost 6 bases and the J gene lost 2 bases, with 8 bases spanning the gap. Germline assignment: CDR1 MDHEN and CDR2 SYDVKM. This CDR3 has 13 residues. The CDR3 region is CASSLDTYNEQFF. The DNA for the CDR3 is TGTGCCAGCAGCCTCGACACCTACAATGAGCAGTTCTTC.

The V gene is TRBV2, the J gene TRBJ1-2; 8 bases agree with TRBD1. J gave up 0 bases and V 2 bases, and 17 bases lay outside the gene matches. Per the germline V gene, CDR1 is SNHLY and CDR2 is FYNNEI. The CDR3 length is 20 residues. The CDR3 DNA reads TGTGCCAGCAGTGAATTCATGGGGGCAGGGGGCTATATGACTAACTATGGCTACACCTTC. The encoded protein is CASSEFMGAGGYMTNYGYTF. Looking up the rest from reference TRBV2 and TRBJ1-2 gives the full variable domain: EPEVTQTPSHQVTQMGQEVILRCVPISNHLYFYWYRQILGQKVEFLVSFYNNEISEKSEIFDDQFSVERPDGSNFTLKIRSTKLEDSAMYFCASSEFMGAGGYMTNYGYTFGSGTRLTVV.

The J gene is TRBJ2-7, the V gene TRBV12-3 or TRBV12-4, with a weak D call TRBD1 (6 bases). The CDR3 sequence is 11 residues long. Trimming removed 5 bases at V and 6 bases at J, with 8 bases between. Here the CDR3 reads CASSLGAEQYV. CDR3 sequence (DNA): TGTGCCAGCAGTCTGGGGGCCGAGCAGTACGTC.

The chain combines TRBV18 with TRBJ2-1, with D uncertain. Germline CDR1 and CDR2: KGHSH and LQKENI. The CDR3 consists of 14 residues. V dropped 5 bases and J dropped 4 bases, with 12 bases sitting between them. The CDR3 DNA sequence: TGTGCCAGCTCATCTCAGTGGGGTTACAATGAGCAGTTCTTC. Translating gives CASSSQWGYNEQFF. The full variable domain, in which reference TRBV18 and TRBJ2-1 provide the parts outside the CDR3, is NAGVMQNPRHLVRRRGQEARLRCSPMKGHSHVYWYRQLPEEGLKFMVYLQKENIIDESGMPKERFSAEFPKEGPSILRIQQVVRGDSAAYFCASSSQWGYNEQFFGPGTRLTVL.

The gene calls are TRBV28 and TRBJ2-2; a possible D gene is TRBD1 (6 bases). The CDR3 has 15 residues. The germline V gene encodes CDR1 MDHEN and CDR2 SYDVKM. V was pared by 5 bases and J by 4 bases, with 14 bases between. CDR3 residues: CASSPQPDSTGELFF. CDR3 bases: TGTGCCAGCAGTCCGCAACCGGACAGCACCGGGGAGCTGTTTTTT.

This clone has a single count. V is TRBV2 and J is TRBJ1-6; 9 nucleotides line up with TRBD1. Per germline, CDR1 SNHLY and CDR2 FYNNEI. The J segment lost 10 bases and the V segment lost 4 bases, leaving 8 bases of the junction unmatched. This CDR3 comprises 15 residues. CDR3: CASSAHRDRDSPLHF. CDR3 nucleotide sequence: TGTGCCAGCAGTGCACACCGGGACAGGGACTCACCCCTCCACTTT.

The J gene is TRBJ1-1, the V gene TRBV29-1, with a weak D call TRBD1 (5 bases). Trimming removed 5 bases at V and 7 bases at J, with 17 bases between. CDR3 length equals 13 residues. The germline V gene encodes CDR1 SQVTM and CDR2 ANQGSEA. The CDR3 DNA is TGCAGCGTTTCAAAGTATGCGGGGGTTGAAGCTTTCTTT. Amino acid sequence: CSVSKYAGVEAFF.

The gene calls are TRBV7-3 and TRBJ2-5; TRBD1 aligns across 12 bases. V lost 5 bases to trimming and J lost 5 bases; unmatched junction nucleotides: 6. The CDR3 spans 15 residues. The V gene's germline CDR1 is SGHTA and CDR2 FQGTGA. The CDR3 region has the DNA TGTGCCAGCAGCACCGGGACAGGGGGCGTGGAGACCCAGTACTTC. As protein: CASSTGTGGVETQYF.

Worth noting for this clone: At one of its ends the junction is not consistent with the germline gene, which may arise from a read error. This chain joins TRBV3-1 (or the pseudogene TRBV3-2) and TRBJ1-5; D gene ambiguous. The CDR3 is 12 amino acids. Per germline, CDR1 LGHDT and CDR2 YNNKEL (reference sequence). The DNA of the CDR3 is TGTGTCAGCAGCAAGTCCCGCCAGCCCCAGCATTTT. Translated: CVSSKSRQPQHF.

The rearrangement uses TRBV21-1 and TRBJ2-3; TRBD2, as called in the table, went unchecked against the DNA. TRBV21-1 has pseudogene status. This CDR3 has 19 residues. In DNA, the CDR3 is TGTGCCAGCAGCAAAGAGGGGGGGGGCCAGAAAAAAAGCACAGATACGCAGTATTTT. Translation gives CASSKEGGGQKKSTDTQYF.

V gene TRBV6-5 combines with J gene TRBJ2-1; tentative D call: TRBD1 (6 bases). Trimming removed 7 bases from V and 3 bases from J, with 10 bases in between. The CDR3 is 13 residues long. Germline loops: CDR1 MNHEY, CDR2 SVGAGI. This chain's CDR3 is CASITRGYNEQFF. DNA for the CDR3: TGTGCCAGCATTACCAGGGGCTACAATGAGCAGTTCTTC.